These 16 T cell receptor beta chains came from one sample sequenced in a study of cytomegalovirus exposure and HLA in healthy donors (dated by TCRdb to 2016 to 2017). Libraries were prepared through the immunoSEQ multiplex PCR assay. A mixture of 60 forward primers for TCR Vbeta segments and 13 reverse primers for TCR Jbeta segments was used in the multiplex PCR. TCRdb obtained this table from immuneACCESS and retained in-frame rearrangements with V and J assigned. These tables miss some clones; where compared with another copy, unresolved V genes account for less than half of the shortfall, and the remainder is unexplained. The sample yields 200,000 to 250,000 clones; about 81% were counted once. About 2.6% of the sample lies in the top ten. Input material: PBMCs. These receptors were taken from a woman aged 40 to 50 in good health and CMV-seronegative.

V and J are TRBV11-2 and TRBJ2-7, with 9 bases lining up with TRBD2. The CDR3 has 15 residues. V lost 5 bases and J lost 4; bases outside the gene matches: 9. The germline V gene encodes CDR1 SGHAT and CDR2 FQNNGV. The CDR3 loop reads CASSALAGERYEQYF. The CDR3 DNA follows: TGTGCCAGCAGCGCCTTAGCGGGAGAACGGTACGAGCAGTACTTC.

In DNA, the CDR3 is TGTGCCAGCAGTTCCAGCGGGATTCCCGGCTACGAGCAGTACTTC. It encodes CASSSSGIPGYEQYF. The chain joins TRBV6-6 to TRBJ2-7; TRBD2 matches at 7 bases. The V gene's germline CDR1 is MNHNY and CDR2 SVGAGI (reference sequence). J gave up 3 bases and V 4 bases, and 9 bases lay outside the gene matches. The CDR3 spans 15 residues.

This clone was detected once. This rearrangement joins TRBV9 to TRBJ1-1; a weak D match, TRBD1 (6 bases). V lost 3 bases and J 2 bases, leaving 14 bases between the germline ends. CDR1 and CDR2 (germline): SGDLS, YYNGEE. The CDR3 is 15 amino acids. The DNA of the CDR3 is TGTGCCAGCAGCGCCAAGACAGGCACAAACACTGAAGCTTTCTTT. Encoded protein: CASSAKTGTNTEAFF.

The CDR3 DNA reads TGTGCCAGCAGCCAAGACAGGAGAAGCGCGGGCACCGGGGAGCTGTTTTTT. Protein product: CASSQDRRSAGTGELFF. The chain links TRBV14 to TRBJ2-2, with a weak D call TRBD2 (5 bases). The CDR3 runs 17 residues. Trimming took 0 bases from V and 4 from J, leaving 15 bases between them. From germline, CDR1 is SGHDN and CDR2 FVKESK.

The chain uses TRBV9 and TRBJ2-1, with a possible D match to TRBD1 (7 bases). The CDR3 spans 19 residues. Germline V gives CDR1 SGDLS, CDR2 YYNGEE. Trimming pared 0 bases from V and 6 bases from J, leaving 25 bases between. The CDR3 DNA follows: TGTGCCAGCAGCGTAGCGGGGGTAGTAGGGGGCATAGGTCCCAATGAGCAGTTCTTC. Translating gives CASSVAGVVGGIGPNEQFF.

This clone has a single count. The gene calls are TRBV10-1 and TRBJ2-3; D unclear. Germline lookup yields CDR1 WNHNN and CDR2 SYGVQD (reference sequence). V was pared by 3 bases and J by 1 base, with 14 bases between. This CDR3 contains 16 residues. DNA of the CDR3: TGCGCCAGCAGTGACCTTCAGGTTCTCGGCACAGATACGCAGTATTTT. Protein sequence: CASSDLQVLGTDTQYF.

The CDR3 here is CAWSVGGYTEAFF. As DNA, the CDR3 is TGTGCCTGGAGTGTCGGGGGATACACTGAAGCTTTCTTT. This sequence joins TRBV30 and TRBJ1-1; D may be TRBD1 (5 bases). V dropped 0 bases and J dropped 3 bases, with 8 bases sitting between them. The CDR3 runs 13 residues. Germline V gene lookup returns CDR1 GTSNPN and CDR2 SVGIG (reference sequence).

This clone was recorded a few times. V gene TRBV4-2 combines with J gene TRBJ1-3; D gene unclear. The CDR3 has 14 residues. Per germline, CDR1 LGHNA and CDR2 YNFKEQ. V shed 4 bases and J shed 11 bases, with 18 bases lying between them. CDR3 residues: CASSPERTYPPIYF. In nucleotides, the CDR3 is TGTGCCAGCAGCCCTGAACGAACATACCCTCCCATATATTTT.

The CDR3 DNA is TGTGCCAGCAGCCATTCCCTTCCCGCGCCAACTAATGAAAAACTGTTTTTT. Protein product: CASSHSLPAPTNEKLFF. The chain has TRBV28 and TRBJ1-4; D uncertain. V gave up 6 bases and J gave up 0 bases, with 17 bases separating them. The CDR3 covers 17 residues. Germline loops: CDR1 MDHEN, CDR2 SYDVKM.

CDR3 sequence: CASSLMGLEAYNEQFF. DNA of the CDR3: TGTGCCAGCAGCTTGATGGGACTAGAGGCCTACAATGAGCAGTTCTTC. The gene calls are TRBV5-6 and TRBJ2-1, with 8 positions matching TRBD2. From germline, CDR1 is SGHDT and CDR2 YYEEEE. J was trimmed by 2 bases and V by 1 base; bases with no gene match: 5. The CDR3 length is 16 residues.

This clone occurred a few times. The rearrangement joins TRBV2 to TRBJ1-1; TRBD1 aligns across 7 bases. J gave up 4 bases and V 2 bases, and 7 bases lay outside the gene matches. This CDR3 contains 15 residues. From germline, CDR1 is SNHLY and CDR2 FYNNEI. In nucleotides, the CDR3 is TGTGCCAGCAGTGAACAATCGGGACAGCTCACTGAAGCTTTCTTT. Translated, it gives CASSEQSGQLTEAFF.

This sequence joins TRBV2 and TRBJ2-3; TRBD1 is a possible D gene (6 bases). This CDR3 is 15 amino acids long. V lost 7 bases and J lost 4, with 18 bases in between. Germline V gives CDR1 SNHLY, CDR2 FYNNEI. In DNA, the CDR3 is TGTGCCAGCAATCTACAGGGCGAGGTATCAGATACGCAGTATTTT. This encodes CASNLQGEVSDTQYF.

The chain recombines TRBV19 with TRBJ2-7; possibly TRBD1 for D (6 bases). This CDR3 has 14 residues. V was shortened by 3 bases and J by 5 bases, with 14 bases between the two germline ends. Germline V gene lookup returns CDR1 LNHDA and CDR2 SQIVND (reference sequence). The CDR3 region is CASSIWDKRHEQYF. DNA for the CDR3: TGTGCCAGTAGTATCTGGGACAAACGACACGAGCAGTACTTC.

This CDR3 is CASSLGRGSEAFF. CDR3 nucleotides: TGCGCCAGCAGCTTGGGGAGGGGCAGTGAAGCTTTCTTT. V and J are TRBV5-1 and TRBJ1-1; D possibly corresponds to TRBD1 (5 bases). CDR1 is SGHRS, CDR2 YFSETQ, per germline. The CDR3 is made up of 13 amino acids. Trimming pared 0 bases from V and 7 bases from J, leaving 10 bases between.

This clone has a single count. The chain joins TRBV30 to TRBJ1-5, with D possibly matching TRBD1 (5 bases). CDR1 and CDR2 from the germline V gene are GTSNPN and SVGIG (reference sequence). This CDR3 is 13 amino acids long. Trimming pared 5 bases from V and 5 bases from J, leaving 13 bases between. CDR3 nucleotide sequence: TGTGCCTGGTCCTCAGGGTTGGATCAGCCCCAGCATTTT. It is translated as CAWSSGLDQPQHF. Full variable domain (remainder filled in from reference TRBV30 and TRBJ1-5): SQTIHQWPATLVQPVGSPLSLECTVEGTSNPNLYWYRQAAGRGLQLLFYSVGIGQISSEVPQNLSASRPQDRQFILSSKKLLLSDSGFYLCAWSSGLDQPQHFGDGTRLSIL.

V is TRBV4-1 and J is TRBJ2-7, with unresolved D. CDR3 length: 17 amino acids. Looked up from germline, CDR1 is MGHRA and CDR2 is YSYEKL. The V end was cut by 0 bases, the J end by 1 base, with 16 bases between. CDR3 in amino acids: CASSQDLSLTASYEQYF. The CDR3 nucleotides read TGCGCCAGCAGCCAAGATTTGTCGTTGACTGCTTCCTACGAGCAGTACTTC.